The 5 T cell receptor beta chains below were found in one sample sequenced in a study. TCRdb passed the 5' RACE reads through MiXCR, listing each CDR3 protein once. Seen here are 12,000 or so distinct CDR3 sequences, roughly 51% observed once, and the top ten hold more than 10%. Tregs were sorted as CD4+CD25+CD127-/low cells. Sequenced material: tumor-infiltrating Tregs sorted from the breast tumor. The receptors here all came from a female donor with breast cancer.

This clonotype was observed a single time. The rearrangement uses TRBV12-3 or TRBV12-4 and TRBJ1-1; 7 bases agree with TRBD1. After removal of 5 bases from V and 4 bases from J, the junction contained 7 bases not matched to a gene. This CDR3 is 14 amino acids long. DNA for the CDR3: TGTGCCAGCAGTAGACAGGGCCCGGGCACTGAAGCTTTCTTT. This sequence encodes CASSRQGPGTEAFF.

V and J are TRBV7-3 and TRBJ2-4, with 10 bases fitting TRBD1. Germline assignment: CDR1 SGHTA and CDR2 FQGTGA. This CDR3 spans 15 amino acids. V lost 5 bases, J lost 5 bases, and 6 bases stayed unmatched. CDR3 sequence (DNA): TGTGCCAGCAGCCCGGCCGGGACAGGGGAAAACATTCAGTACTTC. It encodes CASSPAGTGENIQYF.

The rearrangement uses TRBV12-3 or TRBV12-4 and TRBJ2-5; tentatively, D is TRBD1 (6 bases). With 6 bases removed from V and 4 bases from J, the gap between germline ends came to 15 bases. The CDR3 covers 14 residues. In DNA form, the CDR3 reads TGTGCCAGCAGCCAGGACAGCTCGATAGAGACCCAGTACTTC. Its translation: CASSQDSSIETQYF.

This clonotype has more than one count but fewer than ten. The V call is TRBV10-3, the J call TRBJ2-5, with D perhaps TRBD2 (7 bases). Germline-derived CDR1 and CDR2 are ENHRY and SYGVKD. Between the trimmed V and J ends, which lost 6 bases and 5 bases, there was a span of 19 bases. The CDR3 spans 15 residues. The CDR3 loop reads CAIRGGPGVEETQYF. The CDR3 DNA sequence: TGTGCCATCAGGGGGGGGCCGGGAGTCGAGGAGACCCAGTACTTC.

The chain is built from TRBV7-2 and TRBJ1-3; D is unresolved. The CDR3 has 14 residues. CDR1 is SGHTA, CDR2 FQGNSA, per germline. Deletions cut 1 base from V and 4 bases from J, with 8 bases between. The CDR3 region has the DNA TGTGCCAGCAGCTTAGGCCAGTCCGGAAACACCATATATTTT. Protein product: CASSLGQSGNTIYF.